These 29 T cell receptor beta chains were all obtained from the same sample, sequenced in a study of blood T cell repertoires in COVID-19. Generated by immunoSEQ multiplex PCR, the TCRdb table keeps only in-frame clones and is missing some. The table lists roughly 250,000 clones, about 87% of them singletons. The specimen sequenced was PBMCs or T cells enriched from blood (not recorded which). The receptors shown here come from a man between 50 and 59 years old who had been exposed to COVID-19.

The J gene is TRBJ2-2, the V gene TRBV28; 9 bases match TRBD1. The germline gives CDR1 MDHEN, CDR2 SYDVKM. J was trimmed by 7 bases and V by 6 bases; bases with no gene match: 9. The CDR3 contains 15 residues. CDR3 sequence: CASSLNRGLGGELFF. The CDR3 nucleotides read TGTGCCAGCAGCCTCAACAGGGGGCTCGGCGGGGAGCTGTTTTTT.

The chain links TRBV28 to TRBJ1-2; 8 bases are a match to TRBD1. With 3 bases clipped from V and 3 bases from J, the junction kept 9 bases outside the gene matches. This CDR3 has 16 amino acids. Germline CDR1 is MDHEN and CDR2 is SYDVKM. CDR3 nucleotides: TGTGCCAGCAGTTTTGTGGACAGGGTTGCGGACTATGGCTACACCTTC. This translates into CASSFVDRVADYGYTF.

V gene TRBV7-2 combines with J gene TRBJ1-5; 7 nucleotides align to TRBD1. This CDR3 is built from 15 residues. The germline V gene has CDR1 SGHTA and CDR2 FQGNSA. The V segment lost 1 base and the J segment 6 bases; nucleotides outside the gene matches: 6. CDR3 residues: CASSLGNRGGQPQHF. The CDR3 DNA sequence: TGTGCCAGCAGCTTAGGAAACAGGGGAGGTCAGCCCCAGCATTTT. The variable domain in full, with the rest retrieved from reference TRBV7-2 and TRBJ1-5, is GAGVSQSPSNKVTEKGKDVELRCDPISGHTALYWYRQSLGQGLEFLIYFQGNSAPDKSGLPSDRFSAERTGGSVSTLTIQRTQQEDSAVYLCASSLGNRGGQPQHFGDGTRLSIL.

This rearrangement joins TRBV5-1 to TRBJ1-1, with 9 bases fitting TRBD1. V trimming: 4 bases; J trimming: 6 bases; junction bases outside the gene matches: 7. This CDR3 has 14 residues. CDR1 is SGHRS, CDR2 YFSETQ, per germline. The CDR3 DNA sequence: TGCGCCAGCAGCGGGACAGGGTCATCTTCTGAAGCTTTCTTT. This encodes CASSGTGSSSEAFF.

CDR3 DNA: TGTGCCAGTAGTATTGAGGTGACCGGGGAGCTGTTTTTT. This sequence encodes CASSIEVTGELFF. The chain joins TRBV19 to TRBJ2-2; D is unclear. The CDR3 has 13 amino acids. The germline CDR1 and CDR2 sequences are LNHDA and SQIVND (reference sequence). The V end was cut by 3 bases, the J end by 5 bases, with 7 bases between.

The DNA for the CDR3 is TGTGCCAGCAGCTCGGGACAGGGGCCCTACAATGAGCAGTTCTTC. Translated, it gives CASSSGQGPYNEQFF. The V call is TRBV13, the J call TRBJ2-1, with 10 bases lining up with TRBD1. The germline V gene encodes CDR1 PRHDT and CDR2 FYEKMQ (reference sequence). J gave up 2 bases and V 4 bases, and 2 bases lay outside the gene matches. This CDR3 is 15 amino acids long. Using reference TRBV13 and TRBJ2-1 for the parts outside the CDR3, the full variable domain is AAGVIQSPRHLIKEKRETATLKCYPIPRHDTVYWYQQGPGQDPQFLISFYEKMQSDKGSIPDRFSAQQFSDYHSELNMSSLELGDSALYFCASSSGQGPYNEQFFGPGTRLTVL.

The rearrangement joins TRBV3-1 (or the pseudogene TRBV3-2) to TRBJ1-5; TRBD1 might be the D (5 bases). This CDR3 has 17 amino acids. Germline CDR1 reads LGHDT; CDR2 reads YNNKEL (reference sequence). Trimming removed 0 bases at V and 5 bases at J, with 17 bases between. Here the CDR3 DNA reads TGTGCCAGCAGCCAAGATGGGGTAGCGGGGGTGGATCAGCCCCAGCATTTT. This codes for CASSQDGVAGVDQPQHF.

V gene TRBV29-1 combines with J gene TRBJ1-5; 7 positions agree with TRBD1. With 6 bases clipped from V and 3 bases from J, the junction kept 5 bases outside the gene matches. This CDR3 comprises 13 residues. From germline, CDR1 is SQVTM and CDR2 ANQGSEA. CDR3 region: CSVNRGPNQPQHF. The CDR3 nucleotides read TGCAGCGTAAACAGGGGACCCAATCAGCCCCAGCATTTT.

This chain uses TRBV5-1 with TRBJ1-6; TRBD1 matches at 8 bases. The CDR3 runs 16 residues. Germline V gene sequence: CDR1 SGHRS, CDR2 YFSETQ. The trim removed 0 bases at V and 6 bases at J, leaving 5 bases unmatched. The CDR3, as DNA: TGCGCCAGCAGCTTGGGACAGGGGATGGGTAATTCACCCCTCCACTTT. It codes for CASSLGQGMGNSPLHF. Full variable domain (remainder filled in from reference TRBV5-1 and TRBJ1-6): KAGVTQTPRYLIKTRGQQVTLSCSPISGHRSVSWYQQTPGQGLQFLFEYFSETQRNKGNFPGRFSGRQFSNSRSEMNVSTLELGDSALYLCASSLGQGMGNSPLHFGNGTRLTVT.

About this clone: The sample has other DNA sequences that encode this CDR3 too. This chain uses TRBV18 with TRBJ1-1; D not certain. The CDR3 has 13 residues. V lost 2 bases and J 4 bases, leaving 8 bases between the germline ends. Germline CDR1 reads KGHSH; CDR2 reads LQKENI. The CDR3 loop is CASSPLRGTEAFF. In DNA, the CDR3 is TGTGCCAGCTCACCATTGAGAGGCACTGAAGCTTTCTTT.

The rearrangement joins TRBV28 to TRBJ1-5; TRBD1 aligns across 12 bases. The CDR3 has 16 amino acids. The germline V gene encodes CDR1 MDHEN and CDR2 SYDVKM. Trimming at V came to 7 bases and at J to 7 bases, leaving 11 bases not matched to a gene. The CDR3 sequence is CASTDDGTGGGQPQHF. The CDR3 coding sequence is TGTGCCAGCACCGATGATGGGACAGGGGGCGGACAGCCCCAGCATTTT.

The rearrangement joins TRBV28 to TRBJ2-7, with TRBD1 matching over 7 bases. Looked up from germline, CDR1 is MDHEN and CDR2 is SYDVKM. V lost 5 bases, J lost 1 base, and 5 bases stayed unmatched. CDR3 size: 14 residues. The CDR3: CASSLPTGSYEQYF. The CDR3, as DNA: TGTGCCAGCAGTCTTCCGACAGGGTCCTACGAGCAGTACTTC.

The genes are TRBV7-9 and TRBJ1-6; possible D gene TRBD1, 6 bases. Germline V gene data show CDR1 as SEHNR and CDR2 as FQNEAQ (reference sequence). V was trimmed by 2 bases and J by 8 bases, leaving 13 bases between them. CDR3 length: 15 residues. CDR3 DNA: TGTGCCAGCAGCTTACGGGGGGCCCAAGATTCACCCCTCCACTTT. Translated, it gives CASSLRGAQDSPLHF.

The chain links TRBV19 to TRBJ1-5; the D is unclear. The CDR3 loop spans 13 amino acids. Trimming shortened V by 1 base and J by 9 bases, and 10 bases separated the two germline ends. Germline CDR1 reads LNHDA; CDR2 reads SQIVND (reference sequence). CDR3 in DNA: TGTGCCAGTAGTATAGTGAGGGATCGGCCCCAGCATTTT. Translation: CASSIVRDRPQHF.

The genes are TRBV19 and TRBJ1-5; 10 nucleotides line up with TRBD1. This CDR3 has 14 amino acids. Looked up from germline, CDR1 is LNHDA and CDR2 is SQIVND (reference sequence). V dropped 9 bases and J dropped 7; count of bases not matched to a gene: 9. The CDR3 loop reads CASERTGGYQPQHF. In DNA, the CDR3 is TGTGCCAGCGAGAGGACAGGGGGTTACCAGCCCCAGCATTTT. Supplemented by reference TRBV19 and TRBJ1-5, the full variable domain reads DGGITQSPKYLFRKEGQNVTLSCEQNLNHDAMYWYRQDPGQGLRLIYYSQIVNDFQKGDIAEGYSVSREKKESFPLTVTSAQKNPTAFYLCASERTGGYQPQHFGDGTRLSIL.

This clone appeared a single time. This chain joins TRBV29-1 and TRBJ2-5; a possible D gene is TRBD2 (6 bases). The CDR3 length is 13 residues. The germline gives CDR1 SQVTM, CDR2 ANQGSEA. Trimming pared 4 bases from V and 0 bases from J, leaving 9 bases between. CDR3 nucleotide sequence: TGCAGCGTTGTAGCGGCAGACCAAGAGACCCAGTACTTC. Its translation is CSVVAADQETQYF. The full variable domain, its missing parts supplied by reference TRBV29-1 and TRBJ2-5, is SAVISQKPSRDICQRGTSLTIQCQVDSQVTMMFWYRQQPGQSLTLIATANQGSEATYESGFVIDKFPISRPNLTFSTLTVSNMSPEDSSIYLCSVVAADQETQYFGPGTRLLVL.

The chain employs TRBV28 and TRBJ1-5; D gene ambiguous. CDR1 is MDHEN, CDR2 SYDVKM, per germline. CDR3 length equals 14 residues. V lost 8 bases and J 6 bases, leaving 17 bases between the germline ends. CDR3 bases: TGTGCCAGCCTCGGGAGGGCCCAAGGTCAGCCCCAGCATTTT. It codes for CASLGRAQGQPQHF.

J is TRBJ1-2 and V is TRBV28; D perhaps matches TRBD1 (6 bases). The CDR3 is made up of 14 amino acids. V lost 4 bases, J lost 0 bases, and 9 bases lay in between. The V gene's germline CDR1 is MDHEN and CDR2 SYDVKM. As DNA, the CDR3 is TGTGCCAGCAGTTGGAGACAGGCTAACTATGGCTACACCTTC. This sequence encodes CASSWRQANYGYTF.

This clone was recorded a few times. The V gene is TRBV5-1, the J gene TRBJ1-4, with 7 bases fitting TRBD1. CDR1 is SGHRS, CDR2 YFSETQ, per germline. V lost 1 base and J lost 7; bases outside the gene matches: 4. This CDR3 is 14 amino acids long. The CDR3 region has the DNA TGCGCCAGCAGCTTGAGGGGGCTAGGTGAAAAACTGTTTTTT. This sequence encodes CASSLRGLGEKLFF.

The V gene is TRBV4-1, the J gene TRBJ2-2; 7 positions agree with TRBD1. After removal of 3 bases from V and 0 bases from J, the junction contained 4 bases not matched to a gene. The V gene's germline CDR1 is MGHRA and CDR2 YSYEKL. There are 16 residues in the CDR3. CDR3 sequence (DNA): TGCGCCAGCAGCCACTCCGGGACAGCGAACACCGGGGAGCTGTTTTTT. Its protein is CASSHSGTANTGELFF.

J is TRBJ2-5 and V is TRBV5-1; 10 nucleotides agree with TRBD1. J was trimmed by 4 bases and V by 4 bases; bases with no gene match: 10. Germline values: CDR1 SGHRS, CDR2 YFSETQ. The CDR3 contains 16 residues. This chain's CDR3 is CASSVGDRGGGETQYF. The DNA for the CDR3 is TGCGCCAGCAGCGTGGGGGACAGGGGAGGAGGAGAGACCCAGTACTTC.

The chain has TRBV5-4 and TRBJ2-3; possible D gene TRBD1, 6 bases. Germline CDR1 is SGHNT and CDR2 is YYREEE (reference sequence). V shed 4 bases and J shed 2 bases, with 17 bases lying between them. CDR3 length equals 16 residues. The DNA of the CDR3 is TGTGCCAGCAGCGGGGGCTCCTCTAAGATCACAGATACGCAGTATTTT. Residues: CASSGGSSKITDTQYF.

The table lists this clone with a few counts. The chain couples TRBV4-1 to TRBJ1-5; the D is unclear. The V and J ends lost 0 bases and 0 bases respectively, with 15 bases between them. Looked up from germline, CDR1 is MGHRA and CDR2 is YSYEKL. The CDR3 loop spans 18 amino acids. For the CDR3, the DNA is TGCGCCAGCAGCCAAGATCGAGGGTCAGCTTATAGCAATCAGCCCCAGCATTTT. It yields the protein CASSQDRGSAYSNQPQHF.

J is TRBJ1-2 and V is TRBV7-8, with TRBD1 matching 7 bases. The CDR3 totals 15 residues. V trimming: 0 bases; J trimming: 3 bases; junction bases outside the gene matches: 4. Germline lookup yields CDR1 SGHVS and CDR2 FQNEAQ. CDR3: CASSLAGGFDYGYTF. As DNA, the CDR3 is TGTGCCAGCAGCTTAGCAGGGGGCTTTGACTATGGCTACACCTTC. Looking up the rest from reference TRBV7-8 and TRBJ1-2 gives the full variable domain: GAGVSQSPRYKVAKRGQDVALRCDPISGHVSLFWYQQALGQGPEFLTYFQNEAQLDKSGLPSDRFFAERPEGSVSTLKIQRTQQEDSAVYLCASSLAGGFDYGYTFGSGTRLTVV.

This chain joins TRBV28 and TRBJ1-2; maybe TRBD1 (6 bases). CDR1 and CDR2 from the germline V gene are MDHEN and SYDVKM. Trimming took 7 bases from V and 4 from J, leaving 25 bases between them. This CDR3 has 17 amino acids. The CDR3 protein is CASKEPPGRGQIYGYTF. DNA of the CDR3: TGTGCCAGCAAGGAGCCTCCAGGCAGGGGTCAGATCTATGGCTACACCTTC.

CDR3 amino acids: CASTADRGDTGELFF. CDR3 nucleotide sequence: TGTGCCAGCACCGCGGACAGGGGGGACACCGGGGAGCTGTTTTTT. The V and J genes are TRBV7-6 and TRBJ2-2; 10 positions agree with TRBD1. Losses at the gene ends were 7 bases for V and 3 bases for J; bases not matched to a gene: 5. The germline V gene encodes CDR1 SGHVS and CDR2 FNYEAQ. The CDR3 is made up of 15 amino acids.

The V call is TRBV28, the J call TRBJ1-6; tentative D call: TRBD1 (5 bases). V lost 3 bases to trimming and J lost 6 bases, with 9 bases between them. The germline V gene has CDR1 MDHEN and CDR2 SYDVKM. The CDR3 extends over 14 amino acids. The CDR3 nucleotides are TGTGCCAGCAGTTTGGGGCAGGGTAATTCACCCCTCCACTTT. It translates to CASSLGQGNSPLHF.

This clone was seen more than once but under ten times. This chain joins TRBV4-1 and TRBJ1-5, with 8 bases identical to TRBD1. Germline-derived CDR1 and CDR2 are MGHRA and YSYEKL. The CDR3 length is 14 residues. Trimming cost V 4 bases and J 2 bases; bases outside gene matches: 1. CDR3 protein: CASSPTGGNQPQHF. Here the CDR3 DNA reads TGCGCCAGCAGCCCGACAGGGGGCAATCAGCCCCAGCATTTT.

This rearrangement joins TRBV24-1 to TRBJ2-5; 9 bases line up with TRBD1. This CDR3 is 15 amino acids long. Germline V gene data show CDR1 as KGHDR and CDR2 as SFDVKD. With V trimmed by 5 bases and J by 2 bases, 5 bases remained unmatched. CDR3 bases: TGTGCCACCAGTGCCCCCGGGACAGGGCAAGAGACCCAGTACTTC. Protein sequence: CATSAPGTGQETQYF.